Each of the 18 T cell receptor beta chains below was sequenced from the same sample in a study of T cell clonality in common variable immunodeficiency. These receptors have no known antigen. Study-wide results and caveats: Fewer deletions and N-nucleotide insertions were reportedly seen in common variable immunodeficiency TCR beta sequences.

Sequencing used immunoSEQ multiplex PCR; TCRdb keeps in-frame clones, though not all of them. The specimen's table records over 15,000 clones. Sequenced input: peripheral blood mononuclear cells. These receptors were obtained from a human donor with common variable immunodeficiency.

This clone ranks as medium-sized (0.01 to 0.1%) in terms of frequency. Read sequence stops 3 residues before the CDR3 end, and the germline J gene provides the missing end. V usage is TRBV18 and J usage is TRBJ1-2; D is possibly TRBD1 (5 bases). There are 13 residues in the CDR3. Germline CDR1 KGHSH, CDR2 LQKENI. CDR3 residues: CASSPPHGASYTF. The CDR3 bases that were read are TGTGCCAGCTCACCACCGCATGGGGCGAGC.

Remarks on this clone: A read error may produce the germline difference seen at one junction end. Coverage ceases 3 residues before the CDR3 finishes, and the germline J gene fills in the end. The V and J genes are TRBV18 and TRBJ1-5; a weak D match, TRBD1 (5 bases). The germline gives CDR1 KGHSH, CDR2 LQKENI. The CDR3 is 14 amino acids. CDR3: CASSPGDSIQPQHF. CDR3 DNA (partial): TGTGCCAGCTCACCCGGAGACAGCATTCAGCCC.

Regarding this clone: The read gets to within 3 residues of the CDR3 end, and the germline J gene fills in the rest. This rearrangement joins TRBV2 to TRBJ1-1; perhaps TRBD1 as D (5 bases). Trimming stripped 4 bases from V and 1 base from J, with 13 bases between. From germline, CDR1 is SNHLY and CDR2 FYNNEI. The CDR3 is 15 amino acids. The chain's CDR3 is CASSGRRTRNTEAFF. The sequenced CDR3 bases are TGTGCCAGCAGTGGGCGGAGGACACGGAACACTGAA.

The sequenced part of the CDR3 DNA is TGTGCCAGCAGCCCCTGGACTAGCGGGAGAGAGACC. This codes for CASSPWTSGRET. The complete CDR3 protein is CASSPWTSGRETQYF. This sequence joins TRBV5-4 and TRBJ2-5, with 13 bases matching TRBD2. The missing CDR3 end, 3 residues past where the read stops, is filled in from the germline J gene. The CDR3 extends over 15 amino acids. The ends lost 4 bases at V and 4 bases at J; junction bases unmatched: 4. Germline V gene sequence: CDR1 SGHNT, CDR2 YYREEE (reference sequence).

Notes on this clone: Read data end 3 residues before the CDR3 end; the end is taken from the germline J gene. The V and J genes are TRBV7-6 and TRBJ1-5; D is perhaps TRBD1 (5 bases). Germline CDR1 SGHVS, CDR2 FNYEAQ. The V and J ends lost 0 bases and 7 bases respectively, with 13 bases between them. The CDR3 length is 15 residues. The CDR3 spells CASSLAAGGWQPQHF. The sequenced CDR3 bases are TGTGCCAGCAGCTTAGCCGCGGGGGGTTGGCAGCCC.

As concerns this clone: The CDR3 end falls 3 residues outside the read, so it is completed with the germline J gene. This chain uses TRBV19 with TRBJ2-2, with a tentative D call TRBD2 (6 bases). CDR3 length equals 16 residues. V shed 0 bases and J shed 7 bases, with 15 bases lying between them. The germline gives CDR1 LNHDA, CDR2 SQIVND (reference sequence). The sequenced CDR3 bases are TGTGCCAGTAGTATAGATTGGCTAGCGCAAGGCGGGGAG. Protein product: CASSIDWLAQGGE. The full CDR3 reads CASSIDWLAQGGELFF.

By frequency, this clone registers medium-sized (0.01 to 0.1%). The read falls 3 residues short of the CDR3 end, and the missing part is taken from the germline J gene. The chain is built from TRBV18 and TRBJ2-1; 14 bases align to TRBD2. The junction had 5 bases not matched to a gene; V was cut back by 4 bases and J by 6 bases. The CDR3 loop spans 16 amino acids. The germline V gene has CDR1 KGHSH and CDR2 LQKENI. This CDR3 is CASSLGTSGSFNEQFF. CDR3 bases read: TGTGCCAGCTCACTAGGGACTAGCGGGAGTTTCAATGAG.

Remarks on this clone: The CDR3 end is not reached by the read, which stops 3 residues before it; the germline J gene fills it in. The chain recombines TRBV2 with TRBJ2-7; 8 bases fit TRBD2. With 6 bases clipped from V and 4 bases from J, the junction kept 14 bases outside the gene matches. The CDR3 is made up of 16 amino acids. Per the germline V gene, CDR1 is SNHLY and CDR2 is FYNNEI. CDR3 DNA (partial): TGTGCCAGCAGCGAACTAGCGGCCCCATCAATATACGAG. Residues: CASSELAAPSIYE. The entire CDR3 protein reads CASSELAAPSIYEQYF.

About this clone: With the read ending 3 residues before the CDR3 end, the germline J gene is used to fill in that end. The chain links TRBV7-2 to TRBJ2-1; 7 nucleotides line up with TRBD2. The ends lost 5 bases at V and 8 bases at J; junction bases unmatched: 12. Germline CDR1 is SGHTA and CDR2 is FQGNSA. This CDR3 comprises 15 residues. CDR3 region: CASSLLRLASDEQFF. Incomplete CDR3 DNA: TGTGCCAGCAGCCTCCTTCGACTAGCATCTGATGAG.

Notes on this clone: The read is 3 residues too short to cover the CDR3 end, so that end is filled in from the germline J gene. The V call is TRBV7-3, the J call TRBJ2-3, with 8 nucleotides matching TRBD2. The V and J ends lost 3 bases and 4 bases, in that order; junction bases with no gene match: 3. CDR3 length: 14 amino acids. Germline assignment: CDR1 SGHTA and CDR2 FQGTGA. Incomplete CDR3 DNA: TGTGCCAGCAGCTTTGGGACTAGTTCAGATACG. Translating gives CASSFGTSSDT. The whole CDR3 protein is CASSFGTSSDTQYF.

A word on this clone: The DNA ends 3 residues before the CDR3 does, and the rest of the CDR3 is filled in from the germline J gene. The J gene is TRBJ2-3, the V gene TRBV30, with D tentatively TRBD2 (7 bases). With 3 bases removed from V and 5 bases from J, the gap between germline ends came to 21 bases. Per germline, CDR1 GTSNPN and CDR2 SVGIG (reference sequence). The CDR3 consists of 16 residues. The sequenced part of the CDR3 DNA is TGTGCCTGGAGGGACTGGGGGGGGCGTGAGGGAGATACG. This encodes CAWRDWGGREGDT. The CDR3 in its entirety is CAWRDWGGREGDTQYF.

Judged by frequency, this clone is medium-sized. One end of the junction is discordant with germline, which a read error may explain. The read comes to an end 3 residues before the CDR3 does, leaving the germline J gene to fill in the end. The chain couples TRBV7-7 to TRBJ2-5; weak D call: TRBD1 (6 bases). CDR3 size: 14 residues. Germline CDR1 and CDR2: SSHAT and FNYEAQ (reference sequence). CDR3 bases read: TGTGCTAGCAGCCAGACAGGATCCCAAGAGACC. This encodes CASSQTGSQET. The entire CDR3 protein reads CASSQTGSQETQYF. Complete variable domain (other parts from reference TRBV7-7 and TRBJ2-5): GAGVSQSPRYKVTKRGQDVTLRCDPISSHATLYWYQQALGQGPEFLTYFNYEAQPDKSGLPSDRFSAERPEGSISTLTIQRTEQRDSAMYRCASSQTGSQETQYFGPGTRLLVL.

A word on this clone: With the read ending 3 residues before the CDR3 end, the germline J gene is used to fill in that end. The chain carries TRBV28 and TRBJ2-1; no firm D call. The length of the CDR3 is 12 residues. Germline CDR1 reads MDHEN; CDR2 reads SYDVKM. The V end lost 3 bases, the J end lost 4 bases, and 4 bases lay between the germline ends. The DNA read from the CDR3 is TGTGCCAGCAGTTTTATATACAATGAG. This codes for CASSFIYNE. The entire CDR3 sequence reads CASSFIYNEQFF.

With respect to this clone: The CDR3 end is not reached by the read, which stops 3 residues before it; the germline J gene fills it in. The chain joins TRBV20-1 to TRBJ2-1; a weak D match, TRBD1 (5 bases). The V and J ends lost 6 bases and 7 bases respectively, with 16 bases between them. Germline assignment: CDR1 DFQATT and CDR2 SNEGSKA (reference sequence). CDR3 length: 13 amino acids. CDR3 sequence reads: CSAQKGFGNEQFF. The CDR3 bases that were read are TGCAGTGCCCAAAAGGGGTTTGGGAATGAG.

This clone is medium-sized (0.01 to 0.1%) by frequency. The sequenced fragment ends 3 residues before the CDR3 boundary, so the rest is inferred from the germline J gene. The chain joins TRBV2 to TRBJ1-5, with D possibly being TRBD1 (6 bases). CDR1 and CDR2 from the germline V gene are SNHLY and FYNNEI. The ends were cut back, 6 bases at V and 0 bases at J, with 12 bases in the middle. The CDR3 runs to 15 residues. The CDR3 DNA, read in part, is TGTGCCAGCAGCCTCTGGACAGTTAGCAATCAGCCC. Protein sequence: CASSLWTVSNQP. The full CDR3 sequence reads CASSLWTVSNQPQHF. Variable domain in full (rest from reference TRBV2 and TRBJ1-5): EPEVTQTPSHQVTQMGQEVILRCVPISNHLYFYWYRQILGQKVEFLVSFYNNEISEKSEIFDDQFSVERPDGSNFTLKIRSTKLEDSAMYFCASSLWTVSNQPQHFGDGTRLSIL.

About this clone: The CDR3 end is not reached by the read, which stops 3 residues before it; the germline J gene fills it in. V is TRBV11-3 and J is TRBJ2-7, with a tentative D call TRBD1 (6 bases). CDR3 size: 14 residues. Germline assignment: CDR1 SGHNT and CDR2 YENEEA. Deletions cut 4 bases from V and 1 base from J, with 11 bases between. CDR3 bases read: TGTGCCAGCAGCTGGAGTCAGGGGTCCTACGAG. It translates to CASSWSQGSYE. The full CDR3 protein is CASSWSQGSYEQYF.

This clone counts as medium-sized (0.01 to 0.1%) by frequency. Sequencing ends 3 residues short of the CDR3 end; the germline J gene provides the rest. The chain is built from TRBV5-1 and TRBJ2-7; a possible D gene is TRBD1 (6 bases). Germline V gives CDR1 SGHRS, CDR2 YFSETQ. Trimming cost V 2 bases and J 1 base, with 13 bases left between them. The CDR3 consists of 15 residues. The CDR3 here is CASSFTGQTSYEQYF. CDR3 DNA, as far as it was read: TGCGCCAGCAGCTTTACGGGACAAACTTCCTACGAG.

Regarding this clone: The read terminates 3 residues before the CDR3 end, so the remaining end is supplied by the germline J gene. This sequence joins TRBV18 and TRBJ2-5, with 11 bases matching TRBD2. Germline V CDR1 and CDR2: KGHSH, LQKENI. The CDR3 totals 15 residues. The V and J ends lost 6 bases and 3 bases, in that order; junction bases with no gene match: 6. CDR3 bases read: TGTGCCAGCTCGCTGCATAGCGGGGGGGAAGAGACC. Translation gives CASSLHSGGEET. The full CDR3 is CASSLHSGGEETQYF. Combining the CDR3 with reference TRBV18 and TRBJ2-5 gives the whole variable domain NAGVMQNPRHLVRRRGQEARLRCSPMKGHSHVYWYRQLPEEGLKFMVYLQKENIIDESGMPKERFSAEFPKEGPSILRIQQVVRGDSAAYFCASSLHSGGEETQYFGPGTRLLVL.